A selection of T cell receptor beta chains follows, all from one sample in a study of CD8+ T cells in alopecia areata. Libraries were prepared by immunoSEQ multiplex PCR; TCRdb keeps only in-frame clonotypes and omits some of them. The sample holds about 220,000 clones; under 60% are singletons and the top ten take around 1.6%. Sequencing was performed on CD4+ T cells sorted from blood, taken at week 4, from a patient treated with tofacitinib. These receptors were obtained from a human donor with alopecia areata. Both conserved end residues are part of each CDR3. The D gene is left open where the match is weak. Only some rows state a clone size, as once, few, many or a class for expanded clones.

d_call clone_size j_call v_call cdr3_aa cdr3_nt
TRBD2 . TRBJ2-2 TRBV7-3 CASSQVGGATGELFF TGTGCCAGCAGCCAGGTGGGAGGGGCCACCGGGGAGCTGTTTTTT
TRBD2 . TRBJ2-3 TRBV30 CAWSTLAGTTDTQYF TGTGCCTGGAGTACCCTAGCGGGGACCACAGATACGCAGTATTTT
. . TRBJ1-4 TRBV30 CAWSVREKLFF TGTGCCTGGAGTGTACGAGAAAAACTGTTTTTT
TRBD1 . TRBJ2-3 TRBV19 CASSIGGRTDTQYF TGTGCCAGTAGCATAGGGGGCCGGACAGATACGCAGTATTTT
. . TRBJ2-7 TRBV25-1 CASSEYSSRYEQYF TGTGCCAGCAGTGAATATAGTTCCCGCTACGAGCAGTACTTC
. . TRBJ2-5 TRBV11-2 CASSLRGQETQYF TGTGCCAGCAGCTTAAGGGGTCAAGAGACCCAGTACTTC
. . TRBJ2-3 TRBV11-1 CASSWGRGTDTQYF TGTGCCAGCAGCTGGGGACGGGGCACAGATACGCAGTATTTT
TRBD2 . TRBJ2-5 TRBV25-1 CASSAPQRGRKGTQYF TGTGCCAGCAGTGCCCCCCAGCGGGGGAGGAAAGGGACCCAGTACTTC
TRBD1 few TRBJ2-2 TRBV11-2 CASSPGTGATGELFF TGTGCCAGCAGCCCCGGGACAGGGGCGACCGGGGAGCTGTTTTTT
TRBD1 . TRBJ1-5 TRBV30 CAWSFPGGSNQPQHF TGTGCCTGGAGTTTCCCAGGGGGCAGCAATCAGCCCCAGCATTTT